This passage covers 27 T cell receptor beta chains from one sample sequenced in a study of control samples from healthy donors and cancer patients. TCRdb's table, derived via immunoSEQ multiplex PCR, lists solely in-frame clones and lacks some. The table records 150,000 or so clones, nearly 95% of them present only once. Sequencing was performed on blood. The source is a man in his fifties or sixties in good health.

The chain carries TRBV11-2 and TRBJ1-6; D may be TRBD1 (5 bases). CDR1 is SGHAT and CDR2 is FQNNGV in the germline V gene. Trimming stripped 0 bases from V and 10 bases from J, with 10 bases between. This CDR3 has 14 amino acids. CDR3 region: CASSLEGPGSPLHF. Here the CDR3 DNA reads TGTGCCAGCAGCTTAGAGGGGCCTGGATCACCCCTCCACTTT.

This chain uses TRBV24-1 with TRBJ1-2, with 8 bases aligning to TRBD1. CDR3 size: 16 residues. Per germline, CDR1 KGHDR and CDR2 SFDVKD. The V gene end was trimmed by 7 bases and the J gene end by 0 bases; junction bases not matched to a gene: 9. The CDR3 coding sequence is TGTGCCACCAGCACGGACAGGGAAGGGTCTAACTATGGCTACACCTTC. Translated, it gives CATSTDREGSNYGYTF.

The rearrangement uses TRBV7-9 and TRBJ2-2; D gene uncertain. With 5 bases removed from V and 4 bases from J, the gap between germline ends came to 14 bases. Germline V lookup: CDR1 SEHNR, CDR2 FQNEAQ (reference sequence). The CDR3 runs to 15 residues. CDR3 residues: CASSPPGVSTGELFF. Written as DNA, the CDR3 is TGTGCCAGCAGCCCACCTGGGGTGAGCACCGGGGAGCTGTTTTTT.

The chain uses TRBV30 and TRBJ1-1; D is uncertain. The CDR3 length is 14 residues. Germline V gives CDR1 GTSNPN, CDR2 SVGIG (reference sequence). V was cut by 3 bases and J by 4 bases, with 15 bases left in between. This CDR3 is CAWRRQAAGTEAFF. Written as DNA, the CDR3 is TGTGCCTGGAGGAGGCAGGCTGCGGGCACTGAAGCTTTCTTT. Together with reference TRBV30 and TRBJ1-1, the CDR3 gives the full variable domain: SQTIHQWPATLVQPVGSPLSLECTVEGTSNPNLYWYRQAAGRGLQLLFYSVGIGQISSEVPQNLSASRPQDRQFILSSKKLLLSDSGFYLCAWRRQAAGTEAFFGQGTRLTVV.

This chain uses TRBV5-1 with TRBJ2-5, with 14 bases fitting TRBD2. The CDR3 consists of 16 residues. Germline CDR1 and CDR2: SGHRS and YFSETQ. V lost 4 bases to trimming and J lost 4 bases; unmatched junction nucleotides: 6. The CDR3 sequence: CASSLGLAGEGETQYF. For the CDR3, the DNA is TGCGCCAGCAGCCTGGGACTAGCGGGAGAGGGAGAGACCCAGTACTTC.

The chain recombines TRBV19 with TRBJ2-3; D is uncertain. The CDR3 extends over 14 amino acids. The V gene's germline CDR1 is LNHDA and CDR2 SQIVND (reference sequence). Trimming left V 5 bases short and J 1 base short, with 10 bases between. Here the CDR3 reads CASSHLVGTDTQYF. The DNA of the CDR3 is TGTGCCAGTAGTCACTTAGTGGGCACAGATACGCAGTATTTT.

This clone was detected once. The rearrangement links TRBV5-1 to TRBJ1-1, with no clear D. V lost 0 bases, J lost 4 bases, and 10 bases lay in between. The length of the CDR3 is 14 residues. Germline V CDR1 and CDR2: SGHRS, YFSETQ. For the CDR3, the DNA is TGCGCCAGCAGCTTGGACCTGGCGGGCACTGAAGCTTTCTTT. It codes for CASSLDLAGTEAFF. Full variable domain (outside the CDR3, taken from reference TRBV5-1 and TRBJ1-1): KAGVTQTPRYLIKTRGQQVTLSCSPISGHRSVSWYQQTPGQGLQFLFEYFSETQRNKGNFPGRFSGRQFSNSRSEMNVSTLELGDSALYLCASSLDLAGTEAFFGQGTRLTVV.

The genes are TRBV10-2 and TRBJ1-3, with D tentatively TRBD1 (5 bases). This CDR3 spans 14 amino acids. Trimming took off 7 bases at V and 2 bases at J, with 12 bases between the two ends. CDR1 is WSHSY and CDR2 is SAAADI in the germline V gene. The CDR3 DNA sequence: TGCGCCAGCACCTCGGGGCAAACTGGAAACACCATATATTTT. Residues: CASTSGQTGNTIYF.

The rearrangement joins TRBV6-5 to TRBJ2-7; TRBD2 aligns across 7 bases. CDR1 MNHEY and CDR2 SVGAGI come from the germline V gene. Trimming cost V 6 bases and J 6 bases; bases outside gene matches: 11. The CDR3 sequence is 14 residues long. CDR3 residues: CASSPSAGGSEQYF. The CDR3 region has the DNA TGTGCCAGCAGCCCCTCCGCCGGGGGGTCCGAGCAGTACTTC.

The genes are TRBV6-5 and TRBJ1-2; 7 positions agree with TRBD1. Germline values: CDR1 MNHEY, CDR2 SVGAGI. The CDR3 consists of 14 residues. With V trimmed by 5 bases and J by 3 bases, 6 bases remained unmatched. The CDR3 DNA follows: TGTGCCAGCAGTCGGGCAGGGGGGGACTATGGCTACACCTTC. The encoded protein is CASSRAGGDYGYTF.

The CDR3 loop reads CASSVAPGGAGETQYF. CDR3 nucleotide sequence: TGTGCCAGCAGCGTAGCGCCAGGGGGCGCGGGGGAGACCCAGTACTTC. This chain links TRBV9 with TRBJ2-5; 8 bases map to TRBD1. This CDR3 contains 16 residues. After removal of 0 bases from V and 5 bases from J, the junction contained 9 bases not matched to a gene. The germline gives CDR1 SGDLS, CDR2 YYNGEE.

V gene TRBV2 combines with J gene TRBJ2-5; D remains ambiguous. The CDR3 loop spans 15 amino acids. The V gene's germline CDR1 is SNHLY and CDR2 FYNNEI. Trimming removed 0 bases from V and 2 bases from J, with 10 bases in between. The CDR3 nucleotides are TGTGCCAGCAGTGAAGCGTACGGTTATCAAGAGACCCAGTACTTC. Protein sequence: CASSEAYGYQETQYF. The complete variable domain, with remaining parts taken from reference TRBV2 and TRBJ2-5, reads EPEVTQTPSHQVTQMGQEVILRCVPISNHLYFYWYRQILGQKVEFLVSFYNNEISEKSEIFDDQFSVERPDGSNFTLKIRSTKLEDSAMYFCASSEAYGYQETQYFGPGTRLLVL.

This clone appeared a single time. The chain employs TRBV5-1 and TRBJ2-1, with TRBD2 as a possible D gene (7 bases). The CDR3 runs to 16 residues. From germline, CDR1 is SGHRS and CDR2 YFSETQ. The germline V and J ends were trimmed by 3 bases and 2 bases, with 15 bases remaining between them. The CDR3: CASSWGASGTYNEQFF. The CDR3 nucleotides read TGCGCCAGCAGCTGGGGGGCTAGCGGAACCTACAATGAGCAGTTCTTC.

The chain combines TRBV19 with TRBJ2-7; 7 bases fit TRBD1. The CDR3 totals 14 residues. The V gene's germline CDR1 is LNHDA and CDR2 SQIVND (reference sequence). Losses at the gene ends were 1 base for V and 3 bases for J; bases not matched to a gene: 3. CDR3 loop: CASSIARQGYEQYF. The CDR3 nucleotides read TGTGCCAGTAGTATAGCCCGACAGGGCTACGAGCAGTACTTC.

V is TRBV19 and J is TRBJ2-1; no reliable D call. The CDR3 is 14 amino acids. Germline-derived CDR1 and CDR2 are LNHDA and SQIVND (reference sequence). V lost 5 bases and J lost 6, with 14 bases in between. The CDR3 coding sequence is TGTGCCAGTAGTCCCCCTCCGGCGTCCAATGAGCAGTTCTTC. Translated: CASSPPPASNEQFF.

The chain links TRBV2 to TRBJ1-1; D is possibly TRBD1 (5 bases). CDR1 and CDR2 from the germline V gene are SNHLY and FYNNEI. The CDR3 runs to 15 residues. The V end lost 0 bases, the J end lost 4 bases, and 12 bases lay between the germline ends. The chain's CDR3 is CASSEARAGSTEAFF. CDR3 bases: TGTGCCAGCAGTGAAGCGAGGGCAGGGAGCACTGAAGCTTTCTTT.

V usage is TRBV7-9 and J usage is TRBJ1-1; 8 nucleotides line up with TRBD1. The CDR3 sequence is 12 residues long. Germline V CDR1 and CDR2: SEHNR, FQNEAQ (reference sequence). J was trimmed by 10 bases and V by 3 bases; bases with no gene match: 4. CDR3: CASSLDRARAFF. The CDR3 DNA sequence: TGTGCCAGCAGCTTGGACAGGGCGAGAGCTTTCTTT.

The CDR3 DNA reads TGTGCCAGCAGCCAAGATCCTGCACTAGCGGGTTTTTCGGGCGAGCAGTACTTC. Translation: CASSQDPALAGFSGEQYF. The V call is TRBV3-1 (or the pseudogene TRBV3-2), the J call TRBJ2-7; 9 nucleotides match TRBD2. This CDR3 is 18 amino acids long. CDR1 and CDR2 from the germline V gene are LGHDT and YNNKEL (reference sequence). V lost 0 bases and J lost 6; bases outside the gene matches: 15.

V and J are TRBV7-9 and TRBJ1-4; D possibly corresponds to TRBD1 (5 bases). The V end lost 6 bases, the J end lost 0 bases, and 8 bases lay between the germline ends. Germline assignment: CDR1 SEHNR and CDR2 FQNEAQ (reference sequence). This CDR3 region has 14 residues. CDR3 DNA: TGTGCCAGCAGACAGGAAGCAACTAATGAAAAACTGTTTTTT. This encodes CASRQEATNEKLFF.

The genes are TRBV9 and TRBJ2-7; 9 bases fit TRBD2. This CDR3 region has 14 residues. Germline trimming cut 7 bases from V and 4 bases from J; bases unmatched to any gene: 9. The V gene's germline CDR1 is SGDLS and CDR2 YYNGEE. The CDR3 sequence: CASSPAGGEYEQYF. The CDR3 coding sequence is TGTGCCAGCTCGCCAGCGGGAGGAGAGTACGAGCAGTACTTC.

This clone has just one count. The V gene is TRBV6-5, the J gene TRBJ2-7, with 10 bases fitting TRBD1. The CDR3 has 13 amino acids. In germline, CDR1 is MNHEY, CDR2 SVGAGI. With 6 bases clipped from V and 7 bases from J, the junction kept 6 bases outside the gene matches. Written as DNA, the CDR3 is TGTGCCAGCAGGGGGACAGGGGTTAGTGAGCAGTACTTC. As protein: CASRGTGVSEQYF.

The rearrangement uses TRBV18 and TRBJ2-2, with a possible D match to TRBD2 (5 bases). Germline V gene data show CDR1 as KGHSH and CDR2 as LQKENI. The ends were cut back, 3 bases at V and 6 bases at J, with 11 bases in the middle. The CDR3 has 14 amino acids. In DNA, the CDR3 is TGTGCCAGCTCACCGGGCGGGTTGGCCGGGGAGCTGTTTTTT. Translated: CASSPGGLAGELFF.

The chain couples TRBV27 to TRBJ2-2; tentative D call: TRBD1 (5 bases). V lost 5 bases, J lost 5 bases, and 21 bases lay in between. From germline, CDR1 is MNHEY and CDR2 SMNVEV (reference sequence). The CDR3 contains 17 residues. The CDR3 nucleotides read TGTGCCAGCAGTGCCCACAGGCTACAGTCTCGTACCGGGGAGCTGTTTTTT. Encoded protein: CASSAHRLQSRTGELFF.

The rearrangement links TRBV6-6 to TRBJ2-1; D may be TRBD1 (5 bases). CDR3 length: 13 amino acids. Germline CDR1 MNHNY, CDR2 SVGAGI (reference sequence). The ends were cut back, 3 bases at V and 10 bases at J, with 13 bases in the middle. The CDR3 sequence: CASSYSGLIEQFF. CDR3 nucleotide sequence: TGTGCCAGCAGTTATTCAGGGTTGATAGAGCAGTTCTTC.

The gene calls are TRBV5-1 and TRBJ2-3; no reliable D call. The length of the CDR3 is 16 residues. Per germline, CDR1 SGHRS and CDR2 YFSETQ. Trimming cost V 4 bases and J 3 bases, with 18 bases left between them. In nucleotides, the CDR3 is TGCGCCAGCAGCCGGGTGGGTCCGAGTGGTACAGATACGCAGTATTTT. Translated: CASSRVGPSGTDTQYF.

V usage is TRBV27 and J usage is TRBJ1-2; a weak D match, TRBD1 (5 bases). CDR3 size: 13 residues. Trimming took off 2 bases at V and 4 bases at J, with 8 bases between the two ends. Looked up from germline, CDR1 is MNHEY and CDR2 is SMNVEV (reference sequence). The CDR3, as DNA: TGTGCCAGCAGTTTAGGGGGACCCTATGGCTACACCTTC. Amino acid sequence: CASSLGGPYGYTF.

The CDR3 loop reads CASSQERGTVTQYF. In nucleotides, the CDR3 is TGTGCCAGCAGCCAAGAAAGGGGGACGGTGACCCAGTACTTC. The chain combines TRBV14 with TRBJ2-5, with TRBD1 as a possible D gene (6 bases). This CDR3 is 14 amino acids long. CDR1 is SGHDN, CDR2 FVKESK, per germline. V was cut by 0 bases and J by 7 bases, with 12 bases left in between.